The rows below give T cell receptor beta chains drawn from one sample of a study of T-cell reconstitution after alpha-beta-depleted transplantation in children. TCRdb itself ran the PCR reads through MiXCR, one entry per CDR3 protein. The data show fewer than 550,000 distinct CDR3 sequences, 15% to 20% seen once. The specimen was PBMCs, mostly from graft donor cells, collected 360 days after TCRalphabeta/CD19-depleted stem cell transplant. The receptors come from a boy under three years old who had a stem cell transplant for Wiskott-Aldrich syndrome, so the T cells may come from the graft donor. Each CDR3 is given with its conserved first and last residue. Fields, in order: J gene, V gene, D gene, clone size, CDR3 protein, CDR3 DNA. D genes are given only for firm matches. Rows give clone size only sometimes, using once, few, many, or a class for an expanded clone.

J: TRBJ2-1
V: TRBV5-1
D: TRBD2
size: few
CDR3: CASSLVPSGRSDEQFF
DNA: TGCGCCAGCAGCTTGGTCCCTAGCGGGAGAAGCGATGAGCAGTTCTTC

J: TRBJ2-2
V: TRBV6-2/TRBV6-3
D: TRBD2
size: few
CDR3: CASRRAGMNTGELFF
DNA: TGTGCCAGCAGACGAGCGGGAATGAACACCGGGGAGCTGTTTTTT

J: TRBJ2-7
V: TRBV4-2
D: .
size: few
CDR3: CASSQDKFTGIAYEQYF
DNA: TGTGCCAGCAGCCAAGATAAGTTCACAGGTATTGCCTACGAGCAGTACTTC

J: TRBJ2-1
V: TRBV18
D: TRBD1
size: .
CDR3: CASLRNRGQNNEQFF
DNA: TGTGCCAGCTTGCGCAACAGGGGGCAGAACAATGAGCAGTTCTTC

J: TRBJ1-1
V: TRBV29-1
D: .
size: .
CDR3: CSVQTWAEAFF
DNA: TGCAGCGTTCAGACGTGGGCTGAAGCTTTCTTT

J: TRBJ2-1
V: TRBV7-7
D: .
size: .
CDR3: CASSRFPRVYNEQFF
DNA: TGTGCCAGCAGCCGATTTCCACGGGTCTACAATGAGCAGTTCTTC

J: TRBJ2-3
V: TRBV5-1
D: .
size: .
CDR3: CASSELGESDTQYF
DNA: TGCGCCAGCAGCGAACTAGGGGAATCAGATACGCAGTATTTT

J: TRBJ2-7
V: TRBV4-1
D: .
size: .
CDR3: CASSQLQGIDYEQYF
DNA: TGCGCCAGCAGCCAACTTCAGGGGATCGACTACGAGCAGTACTTC

J: TRBJ2-7
V: TRBV18
D: .
size: few
CDR3: CASSPLLEGEQYF
DNA: TGTGCCAGCTCACCACTTCTGGAAGGGGAGCAGTACTTC

J: TRBJ1-2
V: TRBV10-3
D: TRBD1
size: few
CDR3: CAISLTQGENYGYTF
DNA: TGTGCCATCAGTTTGACCCAGGGGGAGAACTATGGCTACACCTTC

J: TRBJ2-5
V: TRBV7-7
D: .
size: .
CDR3: CASSLNTGRQETQYF
DNA: TGTGCCAGCAGCTTAAACACAGGGCGACAAGAGACCCAGTACTTC

J: TRBJ2-3
V: TRBV4-3
D: TRBD2
size: .
CDR3: CASSQDLGMAGGPDDTQYF
DNA: TGCGCCAGCAGCCAAGATCTTGGGATGGCGGGAGGGCCAGACGATACGCAGTATTTT

J: TRBJ2-2
V: TRBV3-1
D: .
size: few
CDR3: CASSQRWDLSTGELFF
DNA: TGTGCCAGCAGCCAGAGGTGGGACTTGTCCACCGGGGAGCTGTTTTTT

J: TRBJ2-3
V: TRBV12-3/TRBV12-4
D: .
size: few
CDR3: CASSSRGDIADTQYF
DNA: TGTGCCAGCAGTTCGCGAGGGGATATAGCAGATACGCAGTATTTT

J: TRBJ2-5
V: TRBV29-1
D: .
size: .
CDR3: CSVPHFGGKETQYF
DNA: TGCAGCGTACCCCATTTTGGGGGAAAAGAGACCCAGTACTTC

J: TRBJ2-1
V: TRBV2
D: .
size: few
CDR3: CASSPGQAVDEQFF
DNA: TGTGCCAGCAGCCCCGGGCAGGCTGTGGATGAGCAGTTCTTC

J: TRBJ2-5
V: TRBV10-3
D: TRBD2
size: few
CDR3: CAIRGGQETQYF
DNA: TGTGCCATCCGGGGGGGACAAGAGACCCAGTACTTC

J: TRBJ2-4
V: TRBV5-1
D: .
size: few
CDR3: CASSLGAVGNIQYF
DNA: TGCGCCAGCAGCTTGGGGGCAGTAGGAAACATTCAGTACTTC

J: TRBJ2-5
V: TRBV12-3/TRBV12-4
D: .
size: few
CDR3: CASSLSGGTQYF
DNA: TGTGCCAGCAGTTTATCTGGAGGGACCCAGTACTTC

J: TRBJ2-3
V: TRBV5-1
D: TRBD2
size: .
CDR3: CASSLGLAGEGTQYF
DNA: TGCGCCAGCAGCTTGGGACTAGCGGGAGAGGGTACGCAGTATTTT

J: TRBJ1-1
V: TRBV2
D: TRBD1
size: .
CDR3: CASSKDRGRTEAFF
DNA: TGTGCCAGCAGTAAGGACAGGGGGAGGACTGAAGCTTTCTTT

J: TRBJ1-1
V: TRBV12-3/TRBV12-4
D: TRBD1
size: .
CDR3: CASSHDRGNTEAFF
DNA: TGTGCCAGCAGTCACGACAGGGGGAACACTGAAGCTTTCTTT

J: TRBJ1-1
V: TRBV20-1
D: .
size: few
CDR3: CSALRTVNTEAFF
DNA: TGCAGTGCTCTGAGGACGGTGAACACTGAAGCTTTCTTT

J: TRBJ2-1
V: TRBV11-2
D: .
size: .
CDR3: CASSLYWDNLYNEQFF
DNA: TGTGCCAGCAGCCTCTACTGGGACAACCTTTACAATGAGCAGTTCTTC

J: TRBJ2-7
V: TRBV12-3/TRBV12-4
D: .
size: few
CDR3: CASRQEGIYEQYF
DNA: TGTGCCAGCAGACAAGAGGGAATCTACGAGCAGTACTTC

J: TRBJ1-6
V: TRBV28
D: TRBD1
size: few
CDR3: CASSFRGTGKSPLHF
DNA: TGTGCCAGCAGTTTTAGGGGGACAGGGAAGTCACCCCTCCACTTT

J: TRBJ1-6
V: TRBV6-5
D: .
size: .
CDR3: CASTSDLRLLHF
DNA: TGTGCCAGCACCTCGGACCTCCGGCTCCTCCACTTT

J: TRBJ2-7
V: TRBV27
D: .
size: .
CDR3: CASSLSQVQGNEQYF
DNA: TGTGCCAGCAGTTTATCTCAGGTTCAGGGGAATGAGCAGTACTTC

J: TRBJ2-7
V: TRBV3-1
D: .
size: .
CDR3: CASSQLGHEQYF
DNA: TGTGCCAGCAGCCAATTGGGCCACGAGCAGTACTTC

J: TRBJ1-2
V: TRBV9
D: .
size: few
CDR3: CASSVGGTGTYYGYTF
DNA: TGTGCCAGCAGCGTAGGGGGAACAGGGACCTACTATGGCTACACCTTC

J: TRBJ2-7
V: TRBV29-1
D: TRBD1
size: few
CDR3: CSVTGGRYEQYF
DNA: TGCAGCGTAACAGGGGGAAGATACGAGCAGTACTTC

J: TRBJ2-3
V: TRBV5-1
D: TRBD2
size: .
CDR3: CASSGKLAGFGDTQYF
DNA: TGCGCCAGCAGCGGTAAACTAGCGGGATTCGGAGATACGCAGTATTTT

J: TRBJ2-5
V: TRBV15
D: .
size: .
CDR3: CATSRGLILETQYF
DNA: TGTGCCACCAGCAGAGGTCTAATTTTGGAGACCCAGTACTTC

J: TRBJ2-7
V: TRBV5-1
D: TRBD1
size: .
CDR3: CASSPLTGGPYEQYF
DNA: TGCGCCAGCAGCCCCCTGACAGGGGGTCCCTACGAGCAGTACTTC

J: TRBJ2-5
V: TRBV6-1
D: .
size: .
CDR3: CASSPLSRVETQYF
DNA: TGTGCCAGCAGTCCACTCAGCCGGGTGGAGACCCAGTACTTC

J: TRBJ2-7
V: TRBV5-1
D: TRBD1
size: .
CDR3: CASSLGPSRGISEQYF
DNA: TGCGCCAGCAGCTTGGGGCCTAGCAGGGGGATCAGCGAGCAGTACTTC

J: TRBJ2-7
V: TRBV3-1
D: .
size: .
CDR3: CASSLEGKSSYEQYF
DNA: TGTGCCAGCAGCCTAGAAGGGAAGAGCTCCTACGAGCAGTACTTC

J: TRBJ2-5
V: TRBV20-1
D: .
size: few
CDR3: CSAKAPWQETQYF
DNA: TGCAGTGCCAAGGCCCCCTGGCAGGAGACCCAGTACTTC

J: TRBJ2-7
V: TRBV13
D: TRBD1
size: .
CDR3: CASSLGWGQAYF
DNA: TGTGCCAGCAGCTTAGGCTGGGGACAGGCGTACTTC

J: TRBJ2-1
V: TRBV12-3/TRBV12-4
D: .
size: .
CDR3: CASSFLQTTVPMNEQFF
DNA: TGTGCCAGCAGTTTTTTACAGACGACCGTACCAATGAATGAGCAGTTCTTC